The T cell receptor beta chain described here comes from a study of cytomegalovirus exposure and HLA in healthy donors. Study-wide context: The Caucasian-associated ancestry cluster contained 75% to 85% of the roughly 400 genotyped donors.

Primers: 60 Vbeta forward and 13 Jbeta reverse. Repertoires were generated with immunoSEQ multiplex PCR, while TCRdb's copy carries only in-frame clones and drops some. The table lists roughly 160,000 clones, 75% to 90% of them singletons. The CDR3 has 14 residues. V was pared by 0 bases and J by 5 bases, with 11 bases between. Germline assignment: CDR1 SGDLS and CDR2 YYNGEE. General study points: Exclusion as indistinguishable affected some V segments, including TRBV6-2 and TRBV6-3. Presence/absence analyses treated sequencing depth as roughly uniform across donors.

In this sample, this clone turned up a few times. Its antigen remains unidentified. The chain couples TRBV9 to TRBJ2-5; tentatively, D is TRBD1 (5 bases). Sequenced sample: PBMCs. This receptor was obtained from a boy aged 2 to 9 in good health and CMV-seronegative. For the CDR3, the DNA is TGTGCCAGCAGCGTAGAAGGGGTGGCGGAGACCCAGTACTTC. Its protein product is CASSVEGVAETQYF.